This record concerns one T cell receptor (beta chain) sequence. This entry is derived from a study of blood T cell repertoires in COVID-19. At the level of the study: Italy, Spain and the United States were the sources of the convalescent and acute COVID-19 samples. PBMCs, B-cell-depleted T cells, or T cells were the source of the cDNA or gDNA that made up the material.

Original handling: Amplifying reference gene primers gave estimates of nucleated cell counts. TCRdb's table, derived via immunoSEQ multiplex PCR, lists solely in-frame clones and lacks some. From that table come the V and J calls and clone size; the DNA was used to work out D and trimming. The table shows tens of thousands of clones, with roughly 85% occurring only once. The CDR3 contains 15 residues. Germline loops: CDR1 KGHSH, CDR2 LQKENI. The V segment lost 4 bases and the J segment 7 bases; nucleotides outside the gene matches: 9. The genes are TRBV18 and TRBJ1-1, with 10 bases matching TRBD1. The source is a human donor in a cohort sampled during active COVID-19. Material: peripheral blood. CDR3 protein: CASSLTGTGDSEAFF. The CDR3 region has the DNA TGTGCCAGCTCACTCACCGGGACAGGGGATAGTGAAGCTTTCTTT.